The source of this T cell receptor beta chain is a study of T-cell reconstitution after alpha-beta-depleted transplantation in children. Whole-study results and caveats: At the one-year point after transplant, T-cell counts and TCRbeta diversity were found to come mostly from T cells that had been newly produced. Elevated TCRbeta diversity at day 60 was traced, in some patients, to surviving recipient T cells and thymic progenitors. Reportedly, only several hundred clones from non-depleted graft cells drove alpha-beta T-cell counts at about two months.

Unique molecular identifiers were built into the TCRbeta library. TCRdb re-called the PCR reads through MiXCR, storing one row per CDR3 protein. The sample contains 60,000 to 100,000 distinct CDR3 sequences, roughly 20% of which appear only once. The V gene lost 0 bases and the J gene lost 8 bases, with 11 bases spanning the gap. The CDR3 runs 14 residues. The germline gives CDR1 MGHRA, CDR2 YSYEKL. This clonotype was seen a handful of times. Its antigen is currently unknown. The V gene is TRBV4-1, the J gene TRBJ2-1; D remains unclear. Here the sequenced sample was PBMCs, mostly from graft donor cells, taken 360 days after TCRalphabeta/CD19-depleted stem cell transplant. This clonotype was obtained from a male patient between 2 and 10 years old who had a stem cell transplant for acute lymphoblastic leukemia, so the T cells may come from the graft donor. This CDR3 reads CASSQDPLYHEQFF. CDR3 nucleotides: TGCGCCAGCAGCCAAGATCCCTTGTATCATGAGCAGTTCTTC.